These 3 T cell receptor beta chains share one sample of origin, sequenced in a study of shared clonotypes between healthy human individuals. Produced via immunoSEQ multiplex PCR; TCRdb's table is partial and in-frame only. The table shows 950,000 to 1,300,000 clones, with around 76% occurring only once. Sample: memory CD4+ T cells sorted from blood. Subset defined: CD45RA-negative fraction. The receptor set was obtained from a man younger than 35 in good health.

The DNA for the CDR3 is TGTGCCAGCACACTTCAGGGCAATCAGCCCCAGCATTTT. It specifies CASTLQGNQPQHF. The J gene is TRBJ1-5, the V gene TRBV6-1; D ambiguous. The V gene lost 7 bases and the J gene lost 2 bases, with 9 bases spanning the gap. The CDR3 is 13 residues long. The germline CDR1 and CDR2 sequences are MNHNS and SASEGT.

The chain is built from TRBV29-1 and TRBJ2-7; 9 bases agree with TRBD2. V shed 4 bases and J 2 bases; nucleotides not matched to a gene: 6. Germline V gene sequence: CDR1 SQVTM, CDR2 ANQGSEA. CDR3 length: 14 residues. CDR3 loop: CSVGSAGGTYEQYF. CDR3 bases: TGCAGCGTTGGGTCAGCGGGGGGCACCTACGAGCAGTACTTC.

V is TRBV7-2 and J is TRBJ1-4; D gene uncertain. V shed 1 base and J shed 4 bases, with 10 bases lying between them. The CDR3 extends over 15 amino acids. The V gene's germline CDR1 is SGHTA and CDR2 FQGNSA. The CDR3 DNA reads as TGTGCCAGCAGCTTAGATGCAGGAAATAATGAAAAACTGTTTTTT. Amino acid sequence: CASSLDAGNNEKLFF.